The source of this T cell receptor (beta chain) is a study of blood T cells in healthy people across ages. The sample holds many counts of this clonotype. This CDR3 is 15 amino acids long. A J-beta primer mix and a sample-barcoded 5' primer were used in a second PCR of about 7 to 12 cycles. One entry per CDR3 protein, called by TCRdb with MiXCR from the 5' RACE reads. The data contain roughly 570,000 distinct CDR3 sequences, approximately 25% of them singletons. This chain uses TRBV21-1 with TRBJ1-1; the D call TRBD1 from the table was never checked on the DNA. TRBV21-1 is labeled a pseudogene. Sample: blood. This TCR was recovered from a woman between 65 and 79 years old in good health. The CDR3 DNA reads TGTGCCAGCAGCAAAACAAGACAGAGACCCACTGAAGCTTTCTTT. It yields the protein CASSKTRQRPTEAFF.